Detailed here is one T cell receptor (beta chain). This clonotype has at least ten counts. Its antigen remains unidentified. One base away there is no much larger clone; base qualities are not given. This record belongs to a study of T cells in Graves' hyperthyroidism and ophthalmopathy (dated 2019 in TCRdb). General notes on the study: Peripheral blood samples were taken at the time of initial diagnosis, prior to any treatment. Prospective prediction of ophthalmopathy was tested in an independent validation cohort of some 20 hyperthyroidism patients and 17 patients who later progressed to ophthalmopathy. In addition, the study compared T-cell repertoires in thyroid tissue and in blood from about 6 Graves' hyperthyroidism patients. Following sampling, methimazole starting at 30 mg daily was given to hyperthyroidism patients, and high-dose intravenous methylprednisolone was given to ophthalmopathy patients. The roughly 100 discovery patients were randomly divided into training and test sets at a 7:3 ratio. To identify TCR V-J signatures that set the groups apart, the researchers used a discovery cohort of 100 patients, made up of 40 to 45 with Graves' ophthalmopathy and about 59 with stable Graves' hyperthyroidism. TCR Vbeta CDR3 sequencing of 120 to 150 peripheral blood samples (over 40 ophthalmopathy, 75 or so hyperthyroidism and approximately 17 progressor patients) is reported in the paper.

Results and caveats for the whole study, not just this receptor: In cross-validation, a model built on a 13 V-J signature told ophthalmopathy apart from stable hyperthyroidism with less than 90% sensitivity and 81% to 82% specificity, and in testing the same model reached 80%/75%. No statistical method was used to set the sample size in advance, and investigators knew the group allocation. Most expanded thyroid clonotypes (frequency above 0.001) were also detected in blood, suggesting blood repertoires may reflect thyroid immune responses. In validation, progression to ophthalmopathy was predicted by the model with approximately 67% sensitivity and roughly 76% specificity, a median of about 6.4 months before onset.

The TCR beta CDR3 regions were amplified from RNA transcripts. The TCR CDR3 was subjected to a first round of RT-PCR using the HTBI primer set and the Qiagen OneStep RT-PCR kit. A second multiplex PCR round built the libraries, followed by size selection and purification. Sequencing of the libraries was done on an Illumina HiSeq2000 using paired-end 100 bp reads. The study's processing was this. Raw data were processed with SOAPnuke, discarding reads with adapters, uncalled bases, mean Phred below 15, or no exact constant-primer or identifier match. COPE v1.2.5 was used to merge high-quality paired reads, and clonotypes were defined as unique nucleotide sequences. MiTCR v1.1 was used to align the clonotypes against IMGT TRBV, TRBD and TRBJ reference segments. Analysis was restricted to V-J combinations with a frequency above 0.0001, which covered roughly 99% of repertoires. A TCS score was defined as the ratio of F50 (clonal expansion) to E x V (chaos), with BLOSUM62-based TCRdist applied between CDR3 peptides within each V-J. Welch's t-statistics and random forest reduced roughly 540 V-J features to 13, which were used in a naive Bayes classifier (R e1071). TCRdb reworked the public reads: Q25 trimming with fastp, MiXCR clone assembly, productive beta chains retained. Each entry merges the rows of one CDR3 protein and shows their most common DNA and genes. For this entry, the V and J calls and clone size follow TCRdb and not the study's own pipeline. The sample table lists some 560,000 distinct CDR3 sequences, less than 15% of them with a count of one. The top ten clonotypes cover around 13% of the sample.

Via the germline V gene, CDR1 is SNHLY and CDR2 FYNNEI. The CDR3, from cysteine to phenylalanine, totals 14 residues. Only the CDR3 DNA stays, 42 bases, in frame from base 1. The V and J ends are trimmed by 3 bases and 0 bases, leaving 9 bases between them. Graves' hyperthyroidism was defined as stable when no progression to ophthalmopathy occurred over 18 months of follow-up. Hyperthyroidism patients were aged 18 to 65 years and newly diagnosed, with disease duration of less than 2 months. The study excluded patients with uncontrolled infections, other autoimmune diseases, pregnancy or lactation. Diagnoses relied on clinical symptoms, serum thyroxine and TRAb, thyroid ultrasound and orbital computed tomography. Ficoll-Paque density gradient centrifugation was used to isolate PBMCs from 10 ml of fresh peripheral blood. Total RNA was extracted using Trizol reagent, and RNA quality was assessed on an Agilent 2100 Bioanalyzer.

The source material was blood. The receptor's source is a woman aged 40-49 years with Graves' hyperthyroidism. Recombination joined TRBV2 with TRBJ2-7, with no confident D gene call. The DNA sequence is TGTGCCAGCAGTGAGGCTTCTTTCTCCTACGAGCAGTACTTC. Its product reads: CASSEASFSYEQYF.